This TCR beta chain was sequenced in a study of Ad26.COV2.S vaccination and SARS-CoV-2 variants. Study in general: Donor had been placed in the Ad26.COV2.S arm of the COV1001 trial. Intramuscular Ad26.COV2.S at 5x10^10 or 1x10^11 viral particles.

TCRdb keeps only in-frame clones here, not all; method: immunoSEQ multiplex PCR. The sample has around 300,000 clones, 88% seen once. Treatment indicated: roughly 20 received Ad26.COV2.S at low or high dose, single or two shots; about 5 received placebo; per-sample allocation not given. Repertoires come from day 63 after the first vaccine or placebo injection. With respect to this clone: As yet, its antigen is unknown.

The V gene lost 1 base and the J gene lost 5 bases, with 18 bases spanning the gap. The germline gives CDR1 LGHNA, CDR2 YSLEER. This CDR3 has 18 amino acids. The study's findings and limits: Reported findings describe substantial breadth in spike-specific CD8+ and CD4+ T cell responses following vaccination. Vaccine and placebo groups showed comparable non-spike TCR breadth.

Sample: peripheral blood, taken in a trial of Ad26.COV2.S vaccine versus placebo. The clonotype comes from a person aged 18-65 years who received the Ad26.COV2.S COVID-19 vaccine or a placebo. The rearrangement joins TRBV4-3 to TRBJ1-6, with a possible D match to TRBD1 (6 bases). CDR3 residues: CASSQAILRGEDNSPLHF. The CDR3 DNA reads as TGCGCCAGCAGCCAAGCCATCCTTAGGGGGGAGGATAATTCACCCCTCCACTTT.